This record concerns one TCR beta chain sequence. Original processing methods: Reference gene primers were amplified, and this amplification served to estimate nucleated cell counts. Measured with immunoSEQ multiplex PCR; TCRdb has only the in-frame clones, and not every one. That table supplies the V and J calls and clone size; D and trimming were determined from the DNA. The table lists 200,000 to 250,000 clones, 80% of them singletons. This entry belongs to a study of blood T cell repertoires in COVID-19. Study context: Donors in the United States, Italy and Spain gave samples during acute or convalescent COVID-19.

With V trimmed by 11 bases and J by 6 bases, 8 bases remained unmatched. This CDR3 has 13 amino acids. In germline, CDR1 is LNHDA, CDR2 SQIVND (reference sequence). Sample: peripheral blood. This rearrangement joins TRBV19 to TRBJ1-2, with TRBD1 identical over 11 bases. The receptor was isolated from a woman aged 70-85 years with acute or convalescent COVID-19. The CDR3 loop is CAAQGQGDDGYTF. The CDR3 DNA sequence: TGTGCCGCCCAGGGACAGGGGGACGATGGCTACACCTTC.